The clone carrying this T cell receptor beta chain was seen a few times. With iRepertoire HTBI primers and Arm-PCR of CDR3 regions, TCR beta libraries were built. Each CDR3 protein is one row after TCRdb ran MiXCR on the multiplex PCR reads. This sample has roughly 450,000 distinct CDR3 sequences, with 20% to 25% found just once. The record originates from a study of regulatory T cells in long-lasting Graves disease. The germline V gene has CDR1 MNHEY and CDR2 SVGAGI. V was trimmed by 2 bases and J by 11 bases, leaving 19 bases between them. This CDR3 spans 15 amino acids. Time point given: persistent/refractory GD, antithyroid drugs over 5 years with positive TRAb. PBMCs were the source of the RNA used for TCR sequencing. Patients of an endocrinology department in Xi'an, China, were included.

The specimen was peripheral blood mononuclear cells (PBMCs), collected when the disease was refractory, from a patient treated with antithyroid drugs. This receptor was taken from a female donor with Graves disease. The chain combines TRBV6-5 with TRBJ1-5; no definite D call. The CDR3 sequence: CASSYPQDTVGAQHF. The CDR3 DNA reads TGTGCCAGCAGTTACCCCCAAGACACCGTTGGTGCCCAGCATTTT.